The 20 T cell receptor beta chains presented below share a single source sample, sequenced in a study of human T cells and chemical hapten exposure. TCRdb re-called the RACE reads with MiXCR, one entry per CDR3 protein. The sample has around 120,000 distinct CDR3 sequences, 8% to 13% seen once. As to time point: patch test 1, 2 weeks after DPC sensitization. The treatment here: therapeutic diphenylcyclopropenone sensitization with weekly scalp DPC. The sample in question was whole blood, obtained in connection with sensitization to the hapten diphenylcyclopropenone (DPC). These receptor sequences come from a woman aged 35 to 49 with alopecia areata. Some clones in this sample may be carry-over from other donors' samples.

This clonotype was seen ten or more times. The chain carries TRBV4-1 and TRBJ2-7, with 8 bases aligning to TRBD2. V lost 3 bases, J lost 6 bases, and 7 bases stayed unmatched. The CDR3 contains 14 residues. Germline values: CDR1 MGHRA, CDR2 YSYEKL. The CDR3 reads CASSHRGGRVEQYF. The CDR3 DNA follows: TGCGCCAGCAGCCACCGGGGGGGACGGGTCGAGCAGTACTTC.

This clonotype was detected ten times or more. The chain employs TRBV7-2 and TRBJ2-5, with no clear D. Germline V gene sequence: CDR1 SGHTA, CDR2 FQGNSA. This CDR3 has 13 amino acids. Trimming took off 5 bases at V and 5 bases at J, with 12 bases between the two ends. The CDR3 DNA reads as TGTGCCAGCAGCCCGGACGCCTGGGAGACCCAGTACTTC. Amino acids: CASSPDAWETQYF.

This clonotype showed up many times. The chain joins TRBV12-3 or TRBV12-4 to TRBJ2-7, with TRBD2 matching 12 bases. The length of the CDR3 is 16 residues. V was clipped by 5 bases and J by 2 bases; unmatched bases: 7. The CDR3 DNA follows: TGTGCCAGCAGTCCCCAGGGACTAGCGGGTCCCTACGAGCAGTACTTC. Translated, it gives CASSPQGLAGPYEQYF.

This clonotype has at least ten counts. The V gene is TRBV6-5, the J gene TRBJ2-1; D remains unclear. There are 17 residues in the CDR3. V was shortened by 0 bases and J by 3 bases, with 15 bases between the two germline ends. Germline CDR1 MNHEY, CDR2 SVGAGI. CDR3 region: CASSYSSRRSGYNEQFF. For the CDR3, the DNA is TGTGCCAGCAGTTACTCGAGTCGGCGATCGGGCTACAATGAGCAGTTCTTC.

CDR3 protein: CAWSVQARGRGKLFF. In DNA, the CDR3 is TGTGCCTGGAGTGTACAGGCCAGGGGAAGGGGAAAACTGTTTTTT. V and J are TRBV30 and TRBJ1-4; tentatively, D is TRBD1 (6 bases). Per germline, CDR1 GTSNPN and CDR2 SVGIG (reference sequence). The CDR3 runs to 15 residues. V was cut by 0 bases and J by 10 bases, with 18 bases left in between.

This clonotype appeared many times. J is TRBJ2-2 and V is TRBV10-3; D unclear. The V gene lost 0 bases and the J gene lost 5 bases, with 4 bases spanning the gap. Germline CDR1 is ENHRY and CDR2 is SYGVKD. The CDR3 consists of 13 residues. CDR3 DNA sequence: TGTGCCATCAGTGAGTCGAGTACCGGGGAGCTGTTTTTT. This gives the protein CAISESSTGELFF.

J is TRBJ2-7 and V is TRBV11-2; 8 bases agree with TRBD2. CDR3 size: 15 residues. Trimming removed 0 bases from V and 2 bases from J; junction bases left unmatched: 3. Looked up from germline, CDR1 is SGHAT and CDR2 is FQNNGV. The CDR3 region is CASSLELAVAYEQYF. In DNA, the CDR3 is TGTGCCAGCAGCTTAGAACTAGCGGTAGCCTACGAGCAGTACTTC.

Many counts were recorded for this clonotype. V and J are TRBV7-6 and TRBJ1-6; no definite D call. CDR3 size: 15 residues. The V gene lost 3 bases and the J gene lost 6 bases, with 12 bases spanning the gap. CDR1 SGHVS and CDR2 FNYEAQ come from the germline V gene. CDR3 sequence reads: CASSFRDTSNSPLHF. CDR3 in DNA: TGTGCCAGCAGCTTTCGCGACACCTCTAATTCACCCCTCCACTTT. Using reference TRBV7-6 and TRBJ1-6 for the parts outside the CDR3, the full variable domain is GAGVSQSPRYKVTKRGQDVALRCDPISGHVSLYWYRQALGQGPEFLTYFNYEAQQDKSGLPNDRFSAERPEGSISTLTIQRTEQRDSAMYRCASSFRDTSNSPLHFGNGTRLTVT.

The sample holds many counts of this clonotype. The chain carries TRBV5-4 and TRBJ2-3; 7 bases fit TRBD1. Germline loops: CDR1 SGHNT, CDR2 YYREEE (reference sequence). V dropped 4 bases and J dropped 0; count of bases not matched to a gene: 2. The CDR3 has 14 amino acids. The CDR3 coding sequence is TGTGCCAGCAGCCAGGGACAGAGCACAGATACGCAGTATTTT. Protein sequence: CASSQGQSTDTQYF.

The rearrangement uses TRBV28 and TRBJ1-5; weak D call: TRBD1 (6 bases). The CDR3 runs 15 residues. V was trimmed by 4 bases and J by 7 bases, leaving 17 bases between them. Germline V gene data show CDR1 as MDHEN and CDR2 as SYDVKM. The CDR3 reads CASSYRVSGWQPQHF. CDR3 in DNA: TGTGCCAGCAGTTACAGGGTATCGGGTTGGCAGCCCCAGCATTTT.

V is TRBV25-1 and J is TRBJ2-4; D might be TRBD2 (6 bases). Trimming cost V 1 base and J 8 bases, with 15 bases left between them. The CDR3 consists of 15 residues. Looked up from germline, CDR1 is MGHDK and CDR2 is SYGVNS. CDR3 loop: CASSESGTAYHIQYF. The CDR3 region has the DNA TGTGCCAGCAGTGAATCCGGGACTGCCTACCACATTCAGTACTTC.

The V and J genes are TRBV28 and TRBJ2-1; D is ambiguous. V lost 2 bases and J 1 base, leaving 6 bases between the germline ends. Per the germline V gene, CDR1 is MDHEN and CDR2 is SYDVKM. There are 14 residues in the CDR3. CDR3 region: CASSLRPSYNEQFF. CDR3 in DNA: TGTGCCAGCAGTTTAAGGCCGTCCTACAATGAGCAGTTCTTC.

The chain employs TRBV12-3 or TRBV12-4 and TRBJ2-5; TRBD2 matches at 8 bases. The CDR3 is made up of 16 amino acids. Trimming took 3 bases from V and 0 from J; bases not matched to a gene: 6. The CDR3 nucleotides are TGTGCCAGCAGTTTGTTGGTTAGCGGGAACCAAGAGACCCAGTACTTC. Amino acids: CASSLLVSGNQETQYF.

Only a few counts were recorded for this clonotype. The chain couples TRBV6-2 or TRBV6-3 to TRBJ2-5, with D perhaps assigned TRBD1 or TRBD2 (5 bases each). Trimming took off 1 base at V and 2 bases at J, with 11 bases between the two ends. Per the germline V gene, CDR1 is MNHEY and CDR2 is SVGEGT. CDR3 size: 15 residues. CDR3 coding DNA: TGTGCCAGCAGTTACTTGGGGGATCCTCAAGAGACCCAGTACTTC. As protein: CASSYLGDPQETQYF.

The table lists this clonotype with many counts. The chain links TRBV7-3 to TRBJ2-2, with D tentatively TRBD2 (6 bases). Germline V lookup: CDR1 SGHTA, CDR2 FQGTGA. CDR3 length equals 14 residues. Trimming pared 1 base from V and 6 bases from J, leaving 9 bases between. The CDR3 protein is CASSLSGVSGELFF. The CDR3 bases are TGTGCCAGCAGCTTAAGCGGGGTTTCCGGGGAGCTGTTTTTT. Drawing the rest from reference TRBV7-3 and TRBJ2-2, the complete variable domain is GAGVSQTPSNKVTEKGKYVELRCDPISGHTALYWYRQSLGQGPEFLIYFQGTGAADDSGLPNDRFFAVRPEGSVSTLKIQRTERGDSAVYLCASSLSGVSGELFFGEGSRLTVL.

J is TRBJ2-7 and V is TRBV5-1; the D is unclear. V lost 0 bases, J lost 5 bases, and 9 bases lay in between. Germline V CDR1 and CDR2: SGHRS, YFSETQ. CDR3 length equals 13 residues. CDR3 residues: CASSLAIGNEQYF. DNA for the CDR3: TGCGCCAGCAGCTTGGCCATAGGCAACGAGCAGTACTTC.

The table lists this clonotype with many counts. The chain is built from TRBV11-2 and TRBJ2-7; 10 bases match TRBD2. The J segment lost 4 bases and the V segment lost 2 bases, leaving 8 bases of the junction unmatched. The V gene's germline CDR1 is SGHAT and CDR2 FQNNGV. The CDR3 is 16 amino acids. CDR3 in DNA: TGTGCCAGCAGCTTACCCCCGAGTAGCGGGAGGTACGAGCAGTACTTC. It encodes CASSLPPSSGRYEQYF.

This clonotype was detected ten times or more. V is TRBV3-1 and J is TRBJ1-1; 8 bases agree with TRBD1. The V gene end was trimmed by 7 bases and the J gene end by 3 bases; junction bases not matched to a gene: 7. The CDR3 spans 14 residues. Germline lookup yields CDR1 LGHDT and CDR2 YNNKEL (reference sequence). The CDR3: CASNYRGAYTEAFF. CDR3 bases: TGTGCCAGCAACTACAGGGGGGCGTACACTGAAGCTTTCTTT.

The chain joins TRBV5-1 to TRBJ2-1; 10 bases match TRBD2. Germline loops: CDR1 SGHRS, CDR2 YFSETQ. The length of the CDR3 is 14 residues. V gave up 5 bases and J gave up 7 bases; unmatched junction bases: 6. CDR3 amino acids: CASRSQREGNEQFF. In nucleotides, the CDR3 is TGCGCCAGCAGATCCCAGCGGGAGGGGAATGAGCAGTTCTTC. Full variable domain (remainder filled in from reference TRBV5-1 and TRBJ2-1): KAGVTQTPRYLIKTRGQQVTLSCSPISGHRSVSWYQQTPGQGLQFLFEYFSETQRNKGNFPGRFSGRQFSNSRSEMNVSTLELGDSALYLCASRSQREGNEQFFGPGTRLTVL.

V gene TRBV9 combines with J gene TRBJ2-3; TRBD1 might be the D (5 bases). The V gene's germline CDR1 is SGDLS and CDR2 YYNGEE. The ends were cut back, 0 bases at V and 8 bases at J, with 13 bases in the middle. CDR3 length equals 14 residues. Here the CDR3 DNA reads TGTGCCAGCAGCGTAGAGGTGGGGCAGGGTACGCAGTATTTT. Its translation is CASSVEVGQGTQYF.